The entry below describes one T cell receptor beta chain. The entry originates in a study of shared clonotypes between healthy human individuals. Losses at the gene ends were 6 bases for V and 2 bases for J; bases not matched to a gene: 3. Germline V gene sequence: CDR1 SNHLY, CDR2 FYNNEI. CDR3 length: 15 amino acids. The assay was run at deep level. TCRdb's copy holds only in-frame clones and misses some; the assay was immunoSEQ multiplex PCR. Among around 510,000 clones listed, roughly four fifths were seen once. Sequenced sample: PBMCs. The clonotype originates from a woman in her thirties or forties in good health. Some clones in this sample may be carry-over from other donors' samples. The rearrangement links TRBV2 to TRBJ2-1; TRBD2 aligns across 11 bases. The CDR3 protein is CASSASGGPYNEQFF. The DNA for the CDR3 is TGTGCCAGCAGCGCTAGCGGGGGGCCCTACAATGAGCAGTTCTTC.